The rows below give T cell receptor beta chains drawn from one sample of a study of T-cell reconstitution after alpha-beta-depleted transplantation in children. TCRdb called the PCR reads again in MiXCR, with one record for every CDR3 protein. The table lists some 70,000 distinct CDR3 sequences, roughly 6.6% of them singletons, with around 2.4% in the top ten. The input for sequencing was PBMCs from the stem cell graft donor, taken from the stem cell graft. All receptors derive from a human donor who donated a stem cell graft to a child with acute lymphoblastic leukemia. Both conserved end residues are part of each CDR3. A D gene is named only where the DNA matches it firmly. A clone size is listed for some rows: how often the clone was seen (once, few, many), or a class if it is expanded.

v_call: TRBV6-5
d_call: TRBD1
j_call: TRBJ1-5
clone_size: -
cdr3_nt: TGTGCCAGCAGCCGAGACAGGGGGGACAATCAGCCCCAGCATTTT
cdr3_aa: CASSRDRGDNQPQHF

v_call: TRBV7-9
d_call: -
j_call: TRBJ1-1
clone_size: many
cdr3_nt: TGTGCCAGCAGCTCAAAACAGGGCTCGGGCACTGAAGCTTTCTTT
cdr3_aa: CASSSKQGSGTEAFF

v_call: TRBV7-2
d_call: TRBD2
j_call: TRBJ2-2
clone_size: many
cdr3_nt: TGTGCCAGCAGCCTTCTAGCGGGGGGGGCCACCGGGGAGCTGTTTTTT
cdr3_aa: CASSLLAGGATGELFF

v_call: TRBV7-9
d_call: -
j_call: TRBJ1-5
clone_size: many
cdr3_nt: TGTGCCAGCAGCAAGTTTGGGCAGCCCCAGCATTTT
cdr3_aa: CASSKFGQPQHF

v_call: TRBV24-1
d_call: -
j_call: TRBJ2-2
clone_size: many
cdr3_nt: TGTGCCACCAGTGACCCAACACCTGGGAACACCGGGGAGCTGTTTTTT
cdr3_aa: CATSDPTPGNTGELFF

v_call: TRBV3-1
d_call: TRBD1
j_call: TRBJ1-2
clone_size: many
cdr3_nt: TGTGCCAGCAGCTCTACTAAGGGACAGGGGGCCTCTGGCTACACCTTC
cdr3_aa: CASSSTKGQGASGYTF

v_call: TRBV11-2
d_call: TRBD2
j_call: TRBJ2-3
clone_size: few
cdr3_nt: TGTGCCAGCAGCCCCCTGGGGGGGACCACTGATACGCAGTATTTT
cdr3_aa: CASSPLGGTTDTQYF

v_call: TRBV11-3
d_call: TRBD2
j_call: TRBJ2-2
clone_size: -
cdr3_nt: TGTGCCAGCAGCTCTGGCGGGAGAGCCGTGGAGCTGTTTTTT
cdr3_aa: CASSSGGRAVELFF

v_call: TRBV9
d_call: -
j_call: TRBJ1-1
clone_size: many
cdr3_nt: TGTGCCAGCAGCGTAGTCCCGGCTATGAACACTGAAGCTTTCTTT
cdr3_aa: CASSVVPAMNTEAFF

v_call: TRBV11-2
d_call: TRBD2
j_call: TRBJ2-3
clone_size: many
cdr3_nt: TGTGCCAGCAGCCCGACTAGCGGGGGGGCAAGAGATACGCAGTATTTT
cdr3_aa: CASSPTSGGARDTQYF

v_call: TRBV6-2/TRBV6-3
d_call: -
j_call: TRBJ2-3
clone_size: many
cdr3_nt: TGTGCCAGCAGTTACTCGGTAGATACGCAGTATTTT
cdr3_aa: CASSYSVDTQYF

v_call: TRBV12-3/TRBV12-4
d_call: TRBD2
j_call: TRBJ2-3
clone_size: -
cdr3_nt: TGTGCCAGCAGTGGACCGGGACTAGTGAGGCAGTATTTT
cdr3_aa: CASSGPGLVRQYF

v_call: TRBV5-1
d_call: TRBD1
j_call: TRBJ2-1
clone_size: many
cdr3_nt: TGCGCCAGCAGCTTGGGACAGGGGGCGACAAATGAGCAGTTCTTC
cdr3_aa: CASSLGQGATNEQFF

v_call: TRBV7-3
d_call: TRBD1
j_call: TRBJ2-1
clone_size: many
cdr3_nt: TGTGCCAGCTCTCCCACAGGGGTCTTTTCTAATGAGCAGTTCTTC
cdr3_aa: CASSPTGVFSNEQFF

v_call: TRBV5-1
d_call: TRBD2
j_call: TRBJ2-2
clone_size: few
cdr3_nt: TGCGCCAGCAGCTCCCTAGCGGGTCCCACCGGGGAGCTGTTTTTT
cdr3_aa: CASSSLAGPTGELFF

v_call: TRBV28
d_call: -
j_call: TRBJ1-1
clone_size: many
cdr3_nt: TGTGCCAGCAGTTTAGCTTACACTGAAGCTTTCTTT
cdr3_aa: CASSLAYTEAFF

v_call: TRBV19
d_call: -
j_call: TRBJ1-3
clone_size: few
cdr3_nt: TGTGCCAGTAGCCATTCGCTCGGGGGACGAGGAAACACCATATATTTT
cdr3_aa: CASSHSLGGRGNTIYF

v_call: TRBV5-1
d_call: TRBD1
j_call: TRBJ2-7
clone_size: many
cdr3_nt: TGCGCCAGCAGCTCCCCCAGGGGGCGGAACGAGCAGTACTTC
cdr3_aa: CASSSPRGRNEQYF